These T cell receptor beta chains were read from a single sample in a study of shared clonotypes between healthy human individuals. Libraries were prepared by immunoSEQ multiplex PCR; TCRdb keeps only in-frame clonotypes and omits some of them. Among millions of clones listed, over 85% were seen once. The sample taken for sequencing was naive CD4+ T cells from PBMCs. Every receptor here comes from a man between 18 and 29 years old in good health. Some clones in this sample may be carry-over from other donors' samples. Each CDR3 is given with its conserved first and last residue. Each record gives: J gene, D gene, V gene, CDR3 protein. A D gene is named only where the DNA matches it firmly.

J: TRBJ1-3
D: TRBD1
V: TRBV9
CDR3: CASSTGTAPGNTIYF

J: TRBJ2-7
D: TRBD1
V: TRBV28
CDR3: CASRRNRGRPTYEQYF

J: TRBJ2-7
D: TRBD1
V: TRBV28
CDR3: CASSFPGQGAFYEQYF

J: TRBJ1-3
D: NA
V: TRBV30
CDR3: CAWGEQTGNTIYF

J: TRBJ2-1
D: NA
V: TRBV7-3
CDR3: CASSPMTGPASEQFF

J: TRBJ2-7
D: TRBD1
V: TRBV5-1
CDR3: CASSPEPGTAYEQYF

J: TRBJ1-6
D: TRBD1
V: TRBV5-1
CDR3: CASSFTTGNNNSPLHF

J: TRBJ1-4
D: TRBD1
V: TRBV5-4
CDR3: CASSSQGETEKLFF

J: TRBJ1-1
D: NA
V: TRBV27
CDR3: CASSLLFGGRVDTEAFF

J: TRBJ2-5
D: NA
V: TRBV5-6
CDR3: CASSPAGRGAQETQYF

J: TRBJ2-1
D: TRBD2
V: TRBV13
CDR3: CASSFERGYNEQFF

J: TRBJ2-1
D: NA
V: TRBV7-9
CDR3: CASTGSGNEQFF

J: TRBJ2-7
D: NA
V: TRBV28
CDR3: CASSLWDAGEQYF

J: TRBJ2-2
D: TRBD2
V: TRBV29-1
CDR3: CSVVSGSSTGELFF

J: TRBJ2-3
D: NA
V: TRBV29-1
CDR3: CSVGHKLEDTQYF

J: TRBJ2-7
D: NA
V: TRBV11-2
CDR3: CASTKRRDSGEQYF

J: TRBJ2-7
D: TRBD1
V: TRBV5-1
CDR3: CASSLGGQGTYEQYF

J: TRBJ2-7
D: NA
V: TRBV5-8
CDR3: CASSRGRGYEQYF

J: TRBJ2-7
D: TRBD1
V: TRBV2
CDR3: CASRPGQGYEQYF

J: TRBJ1-1
D: TRBD1
V: TRBV2
CDR3: CASSFTGETEAFF

J: TRBJ1-6
D: NA
V: TRBV7-9
CDR3: CASSLVQASPLHF

J: TRBJ2-5
D: NA
V: TRBV5-4
CDR3: CASSLVEGRSETQYF

J: TRBJ2-5
D: NA
V: TRBV2
CDR3: CARGSASGGTQYF

J: TRBJ2-1
D: TRBD2
V: TRBV29-1
CDR3: CSVPNTGGYNEQFF

J: TRBJ2-1
D: TRBD2
V: TRBV5-6
CDR3: CASSSGLGSEQFF

J: TRBJ1-5
D: TRBD1
V: TRBV30
CDR3: CAWSSGQGVQPQHF

J: TRBJ2-2
D: NA
V: TRBV5-8
CDR3: CASTTGQNTGELFF

J: TRBJ1-1
D: TRBD1
V: TRBV10-1
CDR3: CASSAGQGLEAFF

J: TRBJ1-1
D: TRBD1
V: TRBV5-1
CDR3: CASSLRDRGTEAFF

J: TRBJ2-5
D: NA
V: TRBV14
CDR3: CASSQRWTVQETQYF

J: TRBJ1-4
D: NA
V: TRBV20-1
CDR3: CSARGEKLFF

J: TRBJ1-6
D: NA
V: TRBV7-9
CDR3: CASRTQGSPLHF